This passage covers 18 T cell receptor beta chains from one sample sequenced in a study of monozygotic twins with cystic fibrosis. Sequencing was performed with immunoSEQ multiplex PCR; in TCRdb, only in-frame clones are kept and a portion is missing. The sample includes 9,500 to 13,000 clones, roughly 99.4% seen only once; the top ten take around 0.45%. The specimen was blood. These receptors were collected from a man aged 18 to 29 with cystic fibrosis.

This rearrangement joins TRBV5-1 to TRBJ1-1; D is unresolved. V lost 3 bases and J 3 bases, leaving 9 bases between the germline ends. There are 13 residues in the CDR3. Germline loops: CDR1 SGHRS, CDR2 YFSETQ. CDR3 coding DNA: TGCGCCAGCAGCTGGAGTGGGGACACTGAAGCTTTCTTT. This translates into CASSWSGDTEAFF.

This rearrangement joins TRBV11-2 to TRBJ2-7; D unclear. Germline CDR1 and CDR2: SGHAT and FQNNGV. Trimming took 7 bases from V and 3 from J, leaving 16 bases between them. CDR3 length equals 14 residues. The CDR3 bases are TGTGCCAGCACCCAGACCTTGGGTATCTACGAGCAGTACTTC. Translated: CASTQTLGIYEQYF.

The V gene is TRBV25-1, the J gene TRBJ1-2; D is unclear. This CDR3 is 13 amino acids long. With 6 bases removed from V and 3 bases from J, the gap between germline ends came to 11 bases. Per the germline V gene, CDR1 is MGHDK and CDR2 is SYGVNS. Here the CDR3 DNA reads TGTGCCAGCAGCACCTCCGGGGACTATGGCTACACCTTC. This encodes CASSTSGDYGYTF.

The chain combines TRBV19 with TRBJ2-5; D gene unclear. The CDR3 spans 13 residues. With 7 bases removed from V and 3 bases from J, the gap between germline ends came to 12 bases. Germline assignment: CDR1 LNHDA and CDR2 SQIVND (reference sequence). As DNA, the CDR3 is TGTGCCAGTACAACATTTGGGGAAGAGACCCAGTACTTC. Translating gives CASTTFGEETQYF.

The rearrangement links TRBV4-3 to TRBJ2-7; D gene unclear. Per the germline V gene, CDR1 is LGHNA and CDR2 is YSLEER. The length of the CDR3 is 15 residues. Trimming took 0 bases from V and 0 from J, leaving 9 bases between them. This CDR3 is CASSQEGYPSYEQYF. CDR3 bases: TGCGCCAGCAGCCAAGAAGGGTATCCCTCCTACGAGCAGTACTTC.

This clone is a singleton in its sample. The chain combines TRBV15 with TRBJ1-2, with 7 bases aligning to TRBD1. The CDR3 is made up of 13 amino acids. The trim removed 0 bases at V and 10 bases at J, leaving 5 bases unmatched. Germline values: CDR1 LNHNV, CDR2 YYDKDF (reference sequence). CDR3 in DNA: TGTGCCACCAGCAGAGAATGGGACAGTTACTACACCTTC. It translates to CATSREWDSYYTF. Together with reference TRBV15 and TRBJ1-2, the CDR3 gives the full variable domain: DAMVIQNPRYQVTQFGKPVTLSCSQTLNHNVMYWYQQKSSQAPKLLFHYYDKDFNNEADTPDNFQSRRPNTSFCFLDIRSPGLGDTAMYLCATSREWDSYYTFGSGTRLTVV.

The V and J genes are TRBV6-5 and TRBJ1-6; D gene ambiguous. The germline V gene encodes CDR1 MNHEY and CDR2 SVGAGI. The CDR3 consists of 16 residues. Trimming took 0 bases from V and 0 from J, leaving 6 bases between them. The CDR3 DNA follows: TGTGCCAGCAGTTACTCAGGCAACTCCTATAATTCACCCCTCCACTTT. Translating gives CASSYSGNSYNSPLHF.

The chain uses TRBV6-5 and TRBJ2-2; 8 bases are shared with TRBD1. V trimming: 5 bases; J trimming: 5 bases; junction bases outside the gene matches: 7. Germline CDR1 reads MNHEY; CDR2 reads SVGAGI. The CDR3 has 15 amino acids. CDR3 loop: CASSSPGQVTGELFF. The DNA for the CDR3 is TGTGCCAGCAGTAGCCCGGGACAGGTGACCGGGGAGCTGTTTTTT.

The chain joins TRBV7-3 to TRBJ2-3; 10 nucleotides line up with TRBD2. Germline V gene data show CDR1 as SGHTA and CDR2 as FQGTGA. V dropped 5 bases and J dropped 2; count of bases not matched to a gene: 7. The CDR3 consists of 16 residues. The CDR3 here is CASSRLAGAHTDTQYF. CDR3 in DNA: TGTGCCAGCAGCCGGCTAGCGGGGGCGCACACAGATACGCAGTATTTT.

The chain links TRBV4-1 to TRBJ1-2; TRBD1 agrees at 7 bases. Germline trimming cut 4 bases from V and 5 bases from J; bases unmatched to any gene: 4. Germline CDR1 MGHRA, CDR2 YSYEKL. The CDR3 consists of 13 residues. CDR3 coding DNA: TGCGCCAGCAGCCCTGGGACAGTTTATGGCTACACCTTC. Its translation: CASSPGTVYGYTF.

The V call is TRBV6-6, the J call TRBJ2-1; D unclear. The CDR3 length is 12 residues. Trimming stripped 5 bases from V and 8 bases from J, with 10 bases between. Germline CDR1 is MNHNY and CDR2 is SVGAGI (reference sequence). DNA for the CDR3: TGTGCCAGCAGTCCGACCCTATATGAGCAGTTCTTC. Its translation: CASSPTLYEQFF.

This chain links TRBV10-3 with TRBJ2-5; possible D gene TRBD2, 6 bases. Trimming shortened V by 6 bases and J by 5 bases, and 19 bases separated the two germline ends. Germline CDR1 reads ENHRY; CDR2 reads SYGVKD. CDR3 length: 15 amino acids. CDR3 bases: TGTGCCATCAGGGGGACTGGCAGTGGTCTGGAGACCCAGTACTTC. Translated: CAIRGTGSGLETQYF.

CDR3 sequence reads: CASSPTGAYEQYF. Written as DNA, the CDR3 is TGTGCCAGTAGTCCGACAGGGGCCTACGAGCAGTACTTC. The rearrangement joins TRBV19 to TRBJ2-7, with 8 bases lining up with TRBD1. The CDR3 runs to 13 residues. Germline lookup yields CDR1 LNHDA and CDR2 SQIVND (reference sequence). With V trimmed by 5 bases and J by 2 bases, 2 bases remained unmatched.

The J gene is TRBJ2-7, the V gene TRBV5-5; D not certain. Trimming left V 1 base short and J 2 bases short, with 10 bases between. Germline loops: CDR1 SGHKS, CDR2 YYEKEE (reference sequence). This CDR3 has 14 residues. CDR3 nucleotide sequence: TGTGCCAGCAGCTTGAGATTGGTGGCCTACGAGCAGTACTTC. Its protein is CASSLRLVAYEQYF. The full variable domain, in which reference TRBV5-5 and TRBJ2-7 provide the parts outside the CDR3, is DAGVTQSPTHLIKTRGQQVTLRCSPISGHKSVSWYQQVLGQGPQFIFQYYEKEERGRGNFPDRFSARQFPNYSSELNVNALLLGDSALYLCASSLRLVAYEQYFGPGTRLTVT.

The chain uses TRBV5-1 and TRBJ1-4; tentatively, D is TRBD1 (6 bases). This CDR3 contains 16 residues. Germline V gene sequence: CDR1 SGHRS, CDR2 YFSETQ. V shed 0 bases and J shed 7 bases, with 16 bases lying between them. CDR3 DNA sequence: TGCGCCAGCAGCTTGGGCGCAGGGGAGGTGGTTGAAAAACTGTTTTTT. Encoded protein: CASSLGAGEVVEKLFF.

The chain uses TRBV27 and TRBJ2-5, with D unclear. V was pared by 4 bases and J by 5 bases, with 11 bases between. Germline CDR1 is MNHEY and CDR2 is SMNVEV (reference sequence). The CDR3 totals 13 residues. The CDR3 nucleotides are TGTGCCAGCAGTTCTCGACGTTGGGAGACCCAGTACTTC. This translates into CASSSRRWETQYF.

The rearrangement links TRBV4-3 to TRBJ2-7, with 7 nucleotides matching TRBD1. With 5 bases clipped from V and 2 bases from J, the junction kept 6 bases outside the gene matches. Per germline, CDR1 LGHNA and CDR2 YSLEER. The CDR3 has 14 amino acids. The CDR3 bases are TGCGCCAGCAGCTCGCAGGGGGATCCCTACGAGCAGTACTTC. It yields the protein CASSSQGDPYEQYF.

The chain has TRBV11-3 and TRBJ2-1; D is perhaps TRBD1 (6 bases). This CDR3 comprises 13 residues. Germline V gene data show CDR1 as SGHNT and CDR2 as YENEEA. V was cut by 5 bases and J by 3 bases, with 8 bases left in between. The CDR3 region has the DNA TGTGCCAGCAGCCGAGGGGGCTACAATGAGCAGTTCTTC. Residues: CASSRGGYNEQFF.